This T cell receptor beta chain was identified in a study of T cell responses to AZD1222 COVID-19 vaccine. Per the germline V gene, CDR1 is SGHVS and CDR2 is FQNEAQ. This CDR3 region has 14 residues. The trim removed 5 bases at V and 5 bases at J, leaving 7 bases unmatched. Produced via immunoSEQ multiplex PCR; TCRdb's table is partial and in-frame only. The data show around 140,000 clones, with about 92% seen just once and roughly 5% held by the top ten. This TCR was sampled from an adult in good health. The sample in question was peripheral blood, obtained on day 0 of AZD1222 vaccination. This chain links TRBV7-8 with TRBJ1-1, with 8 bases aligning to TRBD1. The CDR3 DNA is TGTGCCAGCAGCCCTGGACAGGGAGGTACTGAAGCTTTCTTT. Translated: CASSPGQGGTEAFF.